Reported below is one T cell receptor (beta chain). This sample stems from a study of blood T cell repertoires in COVID-19. Study overall: Whether acute or convalescent, the COVID-19 samples came from the United States, Italy and Spain. Sample material is recorded as cDNA or gDNA derived from T cells, B-cell-depleted T cells, or PBMCs.

As handled by the study authors: Amplifying reference gene primers gave estimates of nucleated cell counts. The data were produced by immunoSEQ multiplex PCR, yet TCRdb's version contains in-frame clones alone and is incomplete. V, J and clone size are taken as reported in that table, and D and trimming were inferred from the DNA itself. The table lists over 120,000 clones, around 83% of them singletons. Germline V gives CDR1 SGHDT, CDR2 YYEEEE. The CDR3 runs 14 residues. Trimming at V came to 4 bases and at J to 1 base, leaving 2 bases not matched to a gene. The chain joins TRBV5-6 to TRBJ1-1; 9 bases line up with TRBD1. The source of this sequence is a human donor with acute or convalescent COVID-19. The donor label of this sample is uncertain. The sequencing sample was made of peripheral blood. CDR3 protein: CASSQDRGNTEAFF. The CDR3 DNA is TGTGCCAGCAGCCAGGACAGGGGGAACACTGAAGCTTTCTTT.